This TCR beta chain is drawn from a study of cytotoxic CD8 clonotypes in ibrutinib-treated CLL. Overall study: In all, roughly twelve patients were relapsed/refractory, roughly 15 were treatment-naive and 17 to 18 were IGHV unmutated. Some 25 partial and 2 complete responses; at median approximately 70 months, about 14 remitted, roughly 12 progressed.

This clone showed up just a few times. Germline CDR1 and CDR2: MGHRA and YSYEKL. V dropped 4 bases and J dropped 2 bases, with 10 bases sitting between them. The CDR3 has 14 residues. Generated by immunoSEQ multiplex PCR, the TCRdb table keeps only in-frame clones and is missing some. The data show 150,000 to 200,000 clones, about 72% seen once. This sample comprised PBMCs, obtained after 24 months of ibrutinib treatment. The source is a human donor with chronic lymphocytic leukemia. The chain links TRBV4-1 to TRBJ2-3, with no clear D. The CDR3 loop is CASSPRMNTDTQYF. The CDR3 nucleotides are TGCGCCAGCAGCCCACGGATGAACACAGATACGCAGTATTTT.